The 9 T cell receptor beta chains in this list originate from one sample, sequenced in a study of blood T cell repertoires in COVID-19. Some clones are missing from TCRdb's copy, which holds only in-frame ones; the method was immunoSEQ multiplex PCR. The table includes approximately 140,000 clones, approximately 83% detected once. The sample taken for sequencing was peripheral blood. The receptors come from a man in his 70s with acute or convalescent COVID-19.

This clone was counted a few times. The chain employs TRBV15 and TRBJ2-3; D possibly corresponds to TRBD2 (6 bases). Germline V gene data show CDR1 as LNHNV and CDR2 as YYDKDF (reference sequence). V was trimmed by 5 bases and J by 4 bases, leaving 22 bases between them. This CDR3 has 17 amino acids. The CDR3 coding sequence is TGTGCCACCAGCCTCGTGGGTCGGAGGGGCGTGGCAGATACGCAGTATTTT. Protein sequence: CATSLVGRRGVADTQYF.

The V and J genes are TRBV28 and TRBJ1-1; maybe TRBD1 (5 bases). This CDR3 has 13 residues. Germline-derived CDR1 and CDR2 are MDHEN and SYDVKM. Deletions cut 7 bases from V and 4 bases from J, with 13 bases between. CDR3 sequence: CASTRGGFTEAFF. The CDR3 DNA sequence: TGTGCCAGCACCCGGGGGGGGTTCACTGAAGCTTTCTTT.

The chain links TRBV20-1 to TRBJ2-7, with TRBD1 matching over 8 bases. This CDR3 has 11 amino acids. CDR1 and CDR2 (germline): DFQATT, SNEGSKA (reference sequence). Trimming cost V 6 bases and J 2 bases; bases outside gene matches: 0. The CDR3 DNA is TGCAGTGCGACAGGGGCCTACGAGCAGTACTTC. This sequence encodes CSATGAYEQYF.

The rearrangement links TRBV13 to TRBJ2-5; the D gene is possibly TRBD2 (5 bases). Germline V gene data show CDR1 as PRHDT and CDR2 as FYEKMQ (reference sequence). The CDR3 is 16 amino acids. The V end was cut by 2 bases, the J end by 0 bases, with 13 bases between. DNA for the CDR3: TGTGCCAGCAGCTTAAAGACGGGGAGTAACCAAGAGACCCAGTACTTC. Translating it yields CASSLKTGSNQETQYF.

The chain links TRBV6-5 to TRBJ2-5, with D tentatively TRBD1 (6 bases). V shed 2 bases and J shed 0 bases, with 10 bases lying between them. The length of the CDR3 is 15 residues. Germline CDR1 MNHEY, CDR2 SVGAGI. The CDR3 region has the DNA TGTGCCAGCAGTTACGGAGGACAGAACCAAGAGACCCAGTACTTC. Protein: CASSYGGQNQETQYF.

The CDR3 DNA is TGTGCCTGGACAGGAGGAGAGACCCAGTACTTC. Protein: CAWTGGETQYF. This chain connects TRBV30 to TRBJ2-5; D possibly corresponds to TRBD2 (5 bases). The CDR3 is 11 amino acids. V gave up 4 bases and J gave up 4 bases, with 7 bases separating them. The V gene's germline CDR1 is GTSNPN and CDR2 SVGIG (reference sequence).

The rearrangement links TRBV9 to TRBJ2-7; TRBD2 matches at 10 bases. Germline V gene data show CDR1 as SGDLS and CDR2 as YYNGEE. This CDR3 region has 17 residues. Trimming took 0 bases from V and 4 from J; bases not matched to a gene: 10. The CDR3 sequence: CASSVGDRLAGAYEQYF. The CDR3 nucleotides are TGTGCCAGCAGCGTAGGCGATCGGCTAGCGGGAGCATACGAGCAGTACTTC.

DNA of the CDR3: TGTGCCAGTAGTAGGGGACAGGCGAACTATGGCTACACCTTC. This sequence encodes CASSRGQANYGYTF. V is TRBV19 and J is TRBJ1-2; 8 bases fit TRBD1. In germline, CDR1 is LNHDA, CDR2 SQIVND (reference sequence). The CDR3 is made up of 14 amino acids. With 4 bases clipped from V and 2 bases from J, the junction kept 3 bases outside the gene matches.

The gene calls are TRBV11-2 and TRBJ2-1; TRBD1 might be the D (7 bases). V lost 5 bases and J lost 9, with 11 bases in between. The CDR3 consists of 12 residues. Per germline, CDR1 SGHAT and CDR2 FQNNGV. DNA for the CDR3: TGTGCCAGCAGCCCAGGGGGGACTGAGCAGTTCTTC. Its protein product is CASSPGGTEQFF.